This is a list of T cell receptor beta chains from one sample in a study of blood T cell repertoires in COVID-19. Only in-frame clones appear in the TCRdb table, and some are missing; sequencing was by immunoSEQ multiplex PCR. In the table there are fewer than 95,000 clones, 88% of which are singletons. Sequencing was done on a sample of peripheral blood. The receptors here all came from a man aged 55-75 years with acute or convalescent COVID-19. CDR3s include the opening cysteine and the closing phenylalanine or tryptophan. The D gene is left open where the match is weak. Where a row states a size, it is once, few, many or the class of an expanded clone; other rows omit it.

TRBJ2-7,TRBV11-3,NA,NA,TGTGCCAGCAGTTCAGTCGTCGACGAGCAGTACTTC,CASSSVVDEQYF
TRBJ1-2,TRBV27,TRBD1,NA,TGTGGCCGCCGGGACAGGATCTATGGCTACACCTTC,CGRRDRIYGYTF
TRBJ1-4,TRBV7-3,NA,NA,TGTGCCAGCAGCGCCGAAGTAACAGCAACTAATGAAAAACTGTTTTTT,CASSAEVTATNEKLFF
TRBJ2-1,TRBV5-6,TRBD2,NA,TGTGCCACCAAAGCGGGGTTTGGAGGCGATGAGCAGTTCTTC,CATKAGFGGDEQFF
TRBJ2-7,TRBV20-1,NA,NA,TGCAGTGCTTCCCAGGACTACGAGCAGTACTTC,CSASQDYEQYF
TRBJ2-1,TRBV5-8,NA,NA,TGTGCCAGCAGAACACAGAGCTCCTACAATGAGCAGTTCTTC,CASRTQSSYNEQFF
TRBJ2-5,TRBV5-4,TRBD1,NA,TGTGCCAGCAGCCCGGGACAGGGACGTGGAACCCAGTACTTC,CASSPGQGRGTQYF
TRBJ2-2,TRBV5-8,NA,NA,TGTGCCAGCAGCTTGAGTGTTTGGACTCCGAACACCGGGGAGCTGTTTTTT,CASSLSVWTPNTGELFF
TRBJ2-5,TRBV7-9,TRBD2,NA,TGTGCCAGCAGCCAGCTACTAGCGGGAGGAGAGACCCAGTACTTC,CASSQLLAGGETQYF
TRBJ2-2,TRBV27,NA,NA,TGTGCCACCCTCGACCGACAGGCTACGAACACCGGGGAGCTGTTTTTT,CATLDRQATNTGELFF
TRBJ2-7,TRBV14,TRBD1,NA,TGTGCCAGCAGCATGATTCAACCGGGACAGGGGCAACAGCAGTACTTC,CASSMIQPGQGQQQYF
TRBJ1-1,TRBV28,NA,NA,TGTGCCAGCAGTTACGAGCGGAGGAACACTGAAGCTTTCTTT,CASSYERRNTEAFF
TRBJ2-7,TRBV9,NA,NA,TGTGCCAGCAGCTTGCAGGGTTACGAGCAGTACTTC,CASSLQGYEQYF
TRBJ2-1,TRBV29-1,NA,NA,TGCAGCGCCACAGGCGGGGACAATGAGCAGTTCTTC,CSATGGDNEQFF
TRBJ2-5,TRBV10-3,TRBD2,NA,TGTGCCATCAGTGAATCGCTAGCGGGGGGCCTCCAAGAGACCCAGTACTTC,CAISESLAGGLQETQYF
TRBJ1-6,TRBV27,NA,NA,TGTGCCAGCAGTTCTACAGGGTTGACGAATTCACCCCTCCACTTT,CASSSTGLTNSPLHF
TRBJ1-4,TRBV7-9,NA,NA,TGTGCCAGCAGCTATTCGGGTTATGAAAAACTGTTTTTT,CASSYSGYEKLFF
TRBJ1-4,TRBV5-1,NA,once,TGCGCCAGCGCCCCCGGACAGAAGAATGAAAAACTGTTTTTT,CASAPGQKNEKLFF
TRBJ2-2,TRBV6-5,NA,NA,TGTGCCAGCAAAGGGGTTCCCGGGGAGCTGTTTTTT,CASKGVPGELFF
TRBJ2-2,TRBV5-1,TRBD1,NA,TGCGCCAGCAGCAGGACCGGGACAGAGGCCCCAGGGGAGCTGTTTTTT,CASSRTGTEAPGELFF
TRBJ2-7,TRBV15,NA,NA,TGTGCCACCAGCAGGGCCCCCGAAGTCTCCTACGAGCAGTACTTC,CATSRAPEVSYEQYF
TRBJ2-2,TRBV3-1/TRBV3-2,TRBD1,NA,TGTGCCAGCAGCCCTGGGACAGGGGGCAGCACCGGGGAGCTGTTTTTT,CASSPGTGGSTGELFF
TRBJ2-3,TRBV5-1,TRBD2,NA,TGCGCCAGCAGCTCGGGACTAGCGGGGGGTCGAAGCACAGATACGCAGTATTTT,CASSSGLAGGRSTDTQYF
TRBJ2-7,TRBV12-3/TRBV12-4,TRBD1,NA,TGTGCCAGCAGTTTCATAGGACAGGGCGAGCAGTACTTC,CASSFIGQGEQYF
TRBJ1-6,TRBV27,NA,once,TGTGCCAGCAGTTTATCGAGAGGGGGGGAAGGGTATTCACCCCTCCACTTT,CASSLSRGGEGYSPLHF
TRBJ1-6,TRBV28,TRBD1,once,TGTGCCAGCACCGATCAGGGGGCAGGGAATTCACCCCTCCACTTT,CASTDQGAGNSPLHF
TRBJ2-3,TRBV27,TRBD2,NA,TGTGCCAGCAGTTTAGAAGGGCTAGCGGGGGGTATTACGCAGTATTTT,CASSLEGLAGGITQYF
TRBJ2-5,TRBV11-2,TRBD2,NA,TGTGCCAGCAGCGCCGGACTAGCGGAAGAGACCCAGTACTTC,CASSAGLAEETQYF
TRBJ2-2,TRBV12-3/TRBV12-4,NA,NA,TGTGCCAGCAGTTTACGGGGCGGGGAGCTGTTTTTT,CASSLRGGELFF
TRBJ2-2,TRBV19,NA,NA,TGTGCCAGTAGTATAGATGCGGCCAGCCACTCCTTAACCGGGGAGCTGTTTTTT,CASSIDAASHSLTGELFF
TRBJ2-1,TRBV19,NA,NA,TGTGCCAGTAGTATTTTGTTTCGGGCTATACTAGACAATGAGCAGTTCTTC,CASSILFRAILDNEQFF
TRBJ2-7,TRBV5-6,TRBD1,NA,TGTGCCAGCAGCCCCAGACAGGGTCTACTACGCGAGCAGTACTTC,CASSPRQGLLREQYF
TRBJ1-2,TRBV5-1,NA,once,TGCGCCAGCAGCTTGGCTAGCGGTCCCACATCTTCCGGCTACACCTTC,CASSLASGPTSSGYTF
TRBJ1-1,TRBV5-4,TRBD1,NA,TGTGCCAGCAGCGATTTGACAGGGCTACCTGAAGCTTTCTTT,CASSDLTGLPEAFF
TRBJ2-2,TRBV6-2/TRBV6-3,TRBD2,NA,TGTGCCAGCAGTTACGCCGGACTAGCGGCGAACACCGGGGAGCTGTTTTTT,CASSYAGLAANTGELFF
TRBJ2-7,TRBV5-1,NA,NA,TGCGCCAGCAGGGACAGCTACGAGCAGTACTTC,CASRDSYEQYF
TRBJ2-5,TRBV5-1,TRBD1,NA,TGCGCCAGCAGCTTGTTCGGGACAGGGAGAGAGACCCAGTACTTC,CASSLFGTGRETQYF
TRBJ2-5,TRBV19,TRBD2,few,TGTGCCAGTAGTCCCCAGAGCGGGGTGGAGACCCAGTACTTC,CASSPQSGVETQYF
TRBJ1-1,TRBV5-1,TRBD1,NA,TGCGCCAGCAGTTTTAGGACAGGGGGCCCTCGAACTGAAGCTTTCTTT,CASSFRTGGPRTEAFF
TRBJ2-7,TRBV9,NA,NA,TGTGCCAGCAGCGCGGCCCTGGCAGCGGAGACGTACGAGCAGTACTTC,CASSAALAAETYEQYF
TRBJ1-5,TRBV19,TRBD1,NA,TGTGCCAGTAGTGAACAGGGGAAGGGCGATCAGCCCCAGCATTTT,CASSEQGKGDQPQHF
TRBJ2-2,TRBV3-1/TRBV3-2,TRBD1,few,TGTGCCAGCAGCCAAGATTTACCGGGTCTGGGACAGGGGGACACCGGGGAGCTGTTTTTT,CASSQDLPGLGQGDTGELFF
TRBJ2-7,TRBV6-5,NA,NA,TGTGCCAGCAGCATAGGAAGGGGGAACGAGCAGTACTTC,CASSIGRGNEQYF
TRBJ1-1,TRBV19,NA,NA,TGTGCCAGTAGTACCTTACAGGTGAGGAACACTGAAGCTTTCTTT,CASSTLQVRNTEAFF
TRBJ2-5,TRBV7-7,NA,NA,TGTGCCAGCAGCCCAGGGGTGTACGGAGAGACCCAGTACTTC,CASSPGVYGETQYF
TRBJ1-2,TRBV4-1,NA,once,TGCGCCAGCAGCCCGAAGGACAGCGAGTATGGCTACACCTTC,CASSPKDSEYGYTF
TRBJ2-2,TRBV2,NA,medium-sized,TGTGCCAGCAGTGGGCCTGAAGTCGTTACCGGGGAGCTGTTTTTT,CASSGPEVVTGELFF
TRBJ2-1,TRBV13,TRBD2,NA,TGTGCCAGCAGCTTACTCACTAGCGGGGGGCCCAATGAGCAGTTCTTC,CASSLLTSGGPNEQFF
TRBJ1-3,TRBV4-2,TRBD1,NA,TGTGCCAGCAGCCAAGTCTCCCTGACAGGGGAGAACGGAAACACCATATATTTT,CASSQVSLTGENGNTIYF
TRBJ1-5,TRBV19,TRBD1,NA,TGTGCCAGTCATTCCGGGACAGGCCCCAATCAGCCCCAGCATTTT,CASHSGTGPNQPQHF
TRBJ2-7,TRBV3-1/TRBV3-2,NA,NA,TGTGCCAGCAGCCAAGTTGGACGGGAGTCGCGTGAGCAGTACTTC,CASSQVGRESREQYF
TRBJ2-1,TRBV6-6,TRBD1,NA,TGTGCCAGCAGTTTAAAGGGGGCAAGTGAGCAGTTCTTC,CASSLKGASEQFF